Below are 19 T cell receptor beta chains sequenced from a single sample in a study of cytomegalovirus exposure and HLA in healthy donors. PCR amplification relied on 60 Vbeta primers (plus 13 Jbeta primers). Clones were sequenced by immunoSEQ multiplex PCR, and TCRdb holds only the in-frame ones, with some missing. This sample has 180,000 or so clones, with around 79% found just once. Sequencing was done on a sample of PBMCs. These receptors originate from a man aged 50 to 60 in good health and CMV-seropositive.

The chain employs TRBV19 and TRBJ1-1; 7 nucleotides match TRBD1. J was trimmed by 5 bases and V by 7 bases; bases with no gene match: 7. This CDR3 comprises 13 residues. Germline loops: CDR1 LNHDA, CDR2 SQIVND (reference sequence). CDR3 amino acids: CASNTGDRTEAFF. CDR3 DNA sequence: TGTGCCAGTAATACAGGGGATCGGACTGAAGCTTTCTTT.

This clone was detected a few times. The CDR3 nucleotides read TGTGCCAGCATTCGACAGGGGGGGAATTCACCCCTCCACTTT. This gives the protein CASIRQGGNSPLHF. The chain recombines TRBV28 with TRBJ1-6; TRBD1 matches at 9 bases. The germline gives CDR1 MDHEN, CDR2 SYDVKM. J lost 7 bases, V lost 7 bases, and 5 bases had no gene match. The CDR3 runs 14 residues.

This chain joins TRBV7-2 and TRBJ1-1, with 7 nucleotides matching TRBD1. The V segment lost 3 bases and the J segment 4 bases; nucleotides outside the gene matches: 5. The CDR3 totals 14 residues. The V gene's germline CDR1 is SGHTA and CDR2 FQGNSA. This chain's CDR3 is CASSLTRGITEAFF. In nucleotides, the CDR3 is TGTGCCAGCAGCTTGACCAGGGGGATCACTGAAGCTTTCTTT.

This clone was detected only a few times. J is TRBJ1-1 and V is TRBV19; 7 nucleotides agree with TRBD1. The CDR3 length is 16 residues. Trimming removed 5 bases from V and 0 bases from J; junction bases left unmatched: 9. Germline V gene data show CDR1 as LNHDA and CDR2 as SQIVND (reference sequence). CDR3 DNA sequence: TGTGCCAGTAGTCCAAGGACAGGACTAATGAACACTGAAGCTTTCTTT. Encoded protein: CASSPRTGLMNTEAFF.

The chain is built from TRBV11-3 and TRBJ2-1; 10 positions agree with TRBD2. The trim removed 5 bases at V and 5 bases at J, leaving 9 bases unmatched. Germline V CDR1 and CDR2: SGHNT, YENEEA. This CDR3 has 16 residues. The CDR3: CASSHPSGGGNNEQFF. The DNA for the CDR3 is TGTGCCAGCAGCCATCCTAGCGGGGGAGGTAACAATGAGCAGTTCTTC.

The chain recombines TRBV7-6 with TRBJ1-3, with D possibly TRBD1 on 6 matching bases. Between the trimmed V and J ends, which lost 7 bases and 2 bases, there was a span of 21 bases. This CDR3 comprises 17 residues. Looked up from germline, CDR1 is SGHVS and CDR2 is FNYEAQ. As DNA, the CDR3 is TGTGCCAGCAACGTTACCAAACAGGGCGACCCTGGAAACACCATATATTTT. It yields the protein CASNVTKQGDPGNTIYF.

This rearrangement joins TRBV6-5 to TRBJ2-2; TRBD1 matches 11 bases. The CDR3 extends over 14 amino acids. Germline V CDR1 and CDR2: MNHEY, SVGAGI. The ends lost 5 bases at V and 6 bases at J; junction bases unmatched: 2. The CDR3 loop is CASSRTGGPGELFF. The CDR3 nucleotides are TGTGCCAGCAGTAGGACAGGGGGCCCCGGGGAGCTGTTTTTT.

This rearrangement joins TRBV4-3 to TRBJ1-4; D ambiguous. Germline V gene sequence: CDR1 LGHNA, CDR2 YSLEER. The V end was cut by 3 bases, the J end by 0 bases, with 5 bases between. CDR3 length: 14 amino acids. CDR3: CASSQEPTNEKLFF. As DNA, the CDR3 is TGCGCCAGCAGCCAGGAGCCAACTAATGAAAAACTGTTTTTT.

V usage is TRBV4-3 and J usage is TRBJ1-4; 8 positions agree with TRBD1. CDR1 is LGHNA and CDR2 is YSLEER in the germline V gene. Trimming removed 4 bases from V and 4 bases from J; junction bases left unmatched: 8. CDR3 length equals 16 residues. Here the CDR3 DNA reads TGCGCCAGCAGCCTCGGCCGGGACAGGTTTAATGAAAAACTGTTTTTT. It yields the protein CASSLGRDRFNEKLFF.

The CDR3 loop is CASSSRRTGSWEQYF. CDR3 DNA sequence: TGTGCCAGCAGCTCCAGAAGGACAGGGTCTTGGGAGCAGTACTTC. J is TRBJ2-7 and V is TRBV13, with 8 bases that match TRBD1. There are 15 residues in the CDR3. With V trimmed by 4 bases and J by 7 bases, 12 bases remained unmatched. Looked up from germline, CDR1 is PRHDT and CDR2 is FYEKMQ (reference sequence).

The V gene is TRBV28, the J gene TRBJ2-7; 7 nucleotides agree with TRBD1. Germline CDR1 is MDHEN and CDR2 is SYDVKM. J was trimmed by 5 bases and V by 4 bases; bases with no gene match: 11. The CDR3 spans 15 residues. DNA of the CDR3: TGTGCCAGCAGTTCCCCGACAGGGTCATCCCACGAGCAGTACTTC. It encodes CASSSPTGSSHEQYF.

The chain carries TRBV27 and TRBJ2-2; 7 bases match TRBD2. The V segment lost 1 base and the J segment 1 base; nucleotides outside the gene matches: 3. This CDR3 comprises 16 residues. Germline CDR1 reads MNHEY; CDR2 reads SMNVEV (reference sequence). The chain's CDR3 is CASSLFGGENTGELFF. The CDR3 DNA sequence: TGTGCCAGCAGTTTATTTGGGGGGGAGAACACCGGGGAGCTGTTTTTT.

A remark on this clone: In the same sample, other DNA sequences code for this CDR3. This chain joins TRBV18 and TRBJ2-5; 9 bases line up with TRBD1. The CDR3 loop spans 13 amino acids. Trimming took 6 bases from V and 5 from J; bases not matched to a gene: 4. CDR1 is KGHSH and CDR2 is LQKENI in the germline V gene. In DNA, the CDR3 is TGTGCCAGCTCGTCGGGACAGGGTGAGACCCAGTACTTC. Its protein is CASSSGQGETQYF.

V is TRBV7-2 and J is TRBJ1-5, with D uncertain. The length of the CDR3 is 13 residues. Trimming took off 1 base at V and 5 bases at J, with 6 bases between the two ends. Per the germline V gene, CDR1 is SGHTA and CDR2 is FQGNSA. CDR3 residues: CASSLGTDQPQHF. In DNA, the CDR3 is TGTGCCAGCAGCTTAGGTACTGATCAGCCCCAGCATTTT.

The gene calls are TRBV7-8 and TRBJ2-7; the match to TRBD2 covers 7 bases. The V segment lost 5 bases and the J segment 0 bases; nucleotides outside the gene matches: 10. CDR3 length: 16 residues. CDR1 SGHVS and CDR2 FQNEAQ come from the germline V gene. The DNA of the CDR3 is TGTGCCAGCAGCCCCCTTGGCGGGGGTAGCTCCTACGAGCAGTACGTC. It encodes CASSPLGGGSSYEQYV.

The chain couples TRBV9 to TRBJ1-3; D is possibly TRBD1 (6 bases). The CDR3 has 18 amino acids. Germline CDR1 SGDLS, CDR2 YYNGEE. V was clipped by 4 bases and J by 4 bases, with 24 bases between them. The CDR3 DNA reads TGTGCCAGCAGCCCAGACAGGCCCGGACCTGAGTCCGGAAACACCATATATTTT. Its translation: CASSPDRPGPESGNTIYF.

The genes are TRBV10-3 and TRBJ2-7, with D perhaps TRBD1 (5 bases). Trimming pared 4 bases from V and 0 bases from J, leaving 10 bases between. CDR1 is ENHRY and CDR2 is SYGVKD in the germline V gene. The CDR3 consists of 14 residues. This CDR3 reads CAISGVGASYEQYF. The DNA for the CDR3 is TGTGCCATCAGTGGGGTAGGGGCCTCCTACGAGCAGTACTTC.

The genes are TRBV6-1 and TRBJ1-6; 10 bases are shared with TRBD1. This CDR3 region has 15 residues. With V trimmed by 6 bases and J by 6 bases, 5 bases remained unmatched. Per germline, CDR1 MNHNS and CDR2 SASEGT. CDR3 sequence reads: CASRGDRGSNSPLHF. As DNA, the CDR3 is TGTGCCAGCAGGGGGGACAGGGGATCTAATTCACCCCTCCACTTT.

This sequence joins TRBV29-1 and TRBJ1-4; 10 positions agree with TRBD1. CDR1 is SQVTM, CDR2 ANQGSEA, per germline. This CDR3 has 12 amino acids. CDR3 in amino acids: CSGRDRGEKLFF. CDR3 nucleotide sequence: TGCAGTGGACGGGACAGGGGTGAAAAACTGTTTTTT.